This T cell receptor (beta chain) derives from a study of cytomegalovirus exposure and HLA in healthy donors. Regarding the study as a whole: The study put roughly 160 TCR beta chains on its list as cytomegalovirus-associated. CMV antigen specificity of a few CMV-associated chains was confirmed in vitro.

As regards this clone: What it binds is unknown.

Clones were sequenced by immunoSEQ multiplex PCR, and TCRdb holds only the in-frame ones, with some missing. In the table there are roughly 350,000 clones, roughly 89% of which are singletons. The germline CDR1 and CDR2 sequences are MNHEY and SMNVEV (reference sequence). V shed 4 bases, J shed 1 base, and the junction held 6 bases outside the gene matches. The CDR3 has 15 amino acids. This TCR came from a woman aged 18-29 years in good health and CMV-seronegative. The chain joins TRBV27 to TRBJ1-2, with 7 positions matching TRBD1. The material sequenced was PBMCs. The CDR3 reads CASSSTGILNYGYTF. In DNA form, the CDR3 reads TGTGCCAGCAGTTCGACAGGGATCCTTAACTATGGCTACACCTTC.